Here is one TCR beta chain with its context. The sample comes from a study of blood T cell repertoires in COVID-19. Study-level information: PBMCs, B-cell-depleted T cells, or T cells provided the cDNA or gDNA that made up the material.

Per the study methods: Researchers report that nucleated cell counts were estimated from reference gene primer amplification. The table came from immunoSEQ multiplex PCR; TCRdb's copy has only in-frame clones and leaves some out. V and J calls and clone size are copied from that table; D and trimming were computed from the DNA. The sample holds 100,000 to 110,000 clones, approximately 86% seen once. V was clipped by 3 bases and J by 5 bases; unmatched bases: 10. The CDR3 length is 17 residues. Germline loops: CDR1 LNHDA, CDR2 SQIVND (reference sequence). This chain connects TRBV19 to TRBJ2-2, with 9 nucleotides matching TRBD1. The sequence was collected from a human donor in a cohort sampled during active COVID-19. Sequenced: peripheral blood. CDR3 bases: TGTGCCAGTAGTATCCATACGGACAGGGGCAGAACCGGGGAGCTGTTTTTT. It codes for CASSIHTDRGRTGELFF.